Presented here are 24 T cell receptor beta chains from one specimen sequenced in a study of T cells in Graves' hyperthyroidism and ophthalmopathy. TCR beta CDR3 regions were amplified from RNA. The HTBI primer set drove a first-round RT-PCR of the TCR CDR3. TCRdb redid the calling of the multiplex PCR reads with MiXCR, one entry per CDR3 protein. The sample includes some 600,000 distinct CDR3 sequences, approximately 14% of them seen just once. Sample: blood. All receptors come from a woman under 40 with Graves' hyperthyroidism that later progressed to Graves' ophthalmopathy.

This clonotype was recorded at least ten times. The chain recombines TRBV13 with TRBJ1-1; D might be TRBD1 (6 bases). The CDR3 sequence is 13 residues long. Per germline, CDR1 PRHDT and CDR2 FYEKMQ (reference sequence). V lost 6 bases and J 7 bases, leaving 15 bases between the germline ends. The CDR3: CASSRDRSNEAFF. The CDR3 bases are TGTGCCAGCAGTCGTGACAGGAGCAATGAAGCTTTCTTT.

As concerns this clonotype: The junction departs from germline at one end; a sequencing error may be responsible. This chain links TRBV7-2 with TRBJ2-1, with TRBD1 matching over 8 bases. CDR1 is SGHTA and CDR2 is FQGNSA in the germline V gene. The CDR3 covers 17 residues. CDR3 nucleotides: TGTGCCAACAGACCACTCTGGACAGGGAGCTCCTACAACGAGCAGTTCTTC. Its protein product is CANRPLWTGSSYNEQFF.

This clonotype was counted ten times or more. This sequence joins TRBV6-6 and TRBJ2-7, with 7 bases fitting TRBD1. J lost 3 bases, V lost 0 bases, and 2 bases had no gene match. The length of the CDR3 is 14 residues. The germline CDR1 and CDR2 sequences are MNHNY and SVGAGI (reference sequence). The CDR3 nucleotides are TGTGCCAGCAGTTACTCAGGGGGCGACTACGAGCAGTACTTC. Protein product: CASSYSGGDYEQYF.

The sample holds many counts of this clonotype. The V and J genes are TRBV20-1 and TRBJ2-7, with TRBD2 matching over 11 bases. Germline CDR1 reads DFQATT; CDR2 reads SNEGSKA (reference sequence). The V and J ends lost 3 bases and 5 bases, in that order; junction bases with no gene match: 6. The CDR3 is 14 residues long. The chain's CDR3 is CSASIAGGPHEQYF. In DNA, the CDR3 is TGCAGTGCTAGTATAGCGGGAGGGCCCCACGAGCAGTACTTC.

This clonotype showed up just a few times. J is TRBJ2-1 and V is TRBV12-5; D possibly corresponds to TRBD2 (5 bases). The CDR3 spans 11 residues. CDR1 and CDR2 from the germline V gene are LGHNT and FRNRAP. The V gene lost 5 bases and the J gene lost 12 bases, with 11 bases spanning the gap. The CDR3 region is CASGIPRGQFF. As DNA, the CDR3 is TGTGCTAGTGGTATCCCCCGGGGGCAGTTCTTC.

At least ten counts were recorded for this clonotype. V and J are TRBV11-2 and TRBJ2-6; a weak D match, TRBD1 (6 bases). Deletions cut 5 bases from V and 1 base from J, with 9 bases between. This CDR3 contains 15 residues. From germline, CDR1 is SGHAT and CDR2 FQNNGV. This chain's CDR3 is CASSPQGSGANVLTF. The CDR3 coding sequence is TGTGCCAGCAGCCCCCAGGGGTCTGGGGCCAACGTCCTGACTTTC.

This clonotype was seen more than once but under ten times. V gene TRBV4-2 combines with J gene TRBJ2-1; 8 nucleotides line up with TRBD1. The germline V gene encodes CDR1 LGHNA and CDR2 YNFKEQ. CDR3 length: 14 amino acids. V trimming: 4 bases; J trimming: 8 bases; junction bases outside the gene matches: 7. The CDR3 DNA sequence: TGTGCCAGCAGCCCCGGACAGGGATCCGATGAGCAGTTCTTC. Translating it yields CASSPGQGSDEQFF.

Ten or more counts support this clonotype. The chain has TRBV11-3 and TRBJ2-1, with TRBD2 matching over 9 bases. J was trimmed by 5 bases and V by 2 bases; bases with no gene match: 7. Germline-derived CDR1 and CDR2 are SGHNT and YENEEA. The CDR3 loop spans 16 amino acids. For the CDR3, the DNA is TGTGCCAGCAGCTTACACGCGGGAGGGGGAAACAATGAGCAGTTCTTC. Translated: CASSLHAGGGNNEQFF. The whole variable domain, remainder taken from reference TRBV11-3 and TRBJ2-1, is EAGVVQSPRYKIIEKKQPVAFWCNPISGHNTLYWYLQNLGQGPELLIRYENEEAVDDSQLPKDRFSAERLKGVDSTLKIQPAELGDSAVYLCASSLHAGGGNNEQFFGPGTRLTVL.

This clonotype occurred many times. This chain joins TRBV20-1 and TRBJ2-4; D is unresolved. The germline V gene encodes CDR1 DFQATT and CDR2 SNEGSKA (reference sequence). Trimming removed 0 bases at V and 0 bases at J, with 15 bases between. The CDR3 totals 17 residues. As DNA, the CDR3 is TGCAGTGCTAGAGATTTGCAAGAGAGTCTAGCCAAAAACATTCAGTACTTC. Protein sequence: CSARDLQESLAKNIQYF.

The gene calls are TRBV6-2 or TRBV6-3 and TRBJ1-1, with 7 bases aligning to TRBD1. CDR1 is MNHEY, CDR2 SVGEGT, per germline. The junction had 6 bases not matched to a gene; V was cut back by 4 bases and J by 7 bases. This CDR3 comprises 13 residues. The chain's CDR3 is CASSLTGSIEAFF. The CDR3 nucleotides read TGTGCCAGCAGTTTGACAGGGTCTATTGAAGCTTTCTTT.

This clonotype was detected only a few times. The rearrangement joins TRBV20-1 to TRBJ2-6; 10 positions match TRBD2. The V gene end was trimmed by 7 bases and the J gene end by 1 base; junction bases not matched to a gene: 10. From germline, CDR1 is DFQATT and CDR2 SNEGSKA (reference sequence). The CDR3 is 17 amino acids. The CDR3 DNA is TGCAGTGTCCCAGCGGGAGGGCCGGCTTCTGGGGCCAACGTCCTGACTTTC. This sequence encodes CSVPAGGPASGANVLTF.

This clonotype has at least ten counts. The chain is built from TRBV29-1 and TRBJ1-2, with D unresolved. V gave up 3 bases and J gave up 4 bases, with 12 bases separating them. Germline CDR1 SQVTM, CDR2 ANQGSEA. The CDR3 length is 13 residues. This CDR3 reads CSVDQSGTYGYTF. Written as DNA, the CDR3 is TGCAGCGTTGATCAGTCAGGAACCTATGGCTACACCTTC.

This clonotype was seen only a few times. The CDR3 DNA reads as TGTGCCAGCAGTTTCGGACTAGCCTATGAGCAGTTCTTC. Protein product: CASSFGLAYEQFF. V gene TRBV6-1 combines with J gene TRBJ2-1; 8 nucleotides line up with TRBD2. Germline CDR1 and CDR2: MNHNS and SASEGT. CDR3 size: 13 residues. J was trimmed by 8 bases and V by 5 bases; bases with no gene match: 5.

This clonotype appeared many times. J is TRBJ1-2 and V is TRBV4-2, with D perhaps TRBD1 (6 bases). Trimming took off 0 bases at V and 0 bases at J, with 8 bases between the two ends. CDR1 and CDR2 from the germline V gene are LGHNA and YNFKEQ. The CDR3 runs to 15 residues. The chain's CDR3 is CASSQDWTANYGYTF. Here the CDR3 DNA reads TGTGCCAGCAGCCAAGATTGGACAGCTAACTATGGCTACACCTTC.

This clonotype was counted at least ten times. V is TRBV19 and J is TRBJ2-1; TRBD2 matches 8 bases. The trim removed 6 bases at V and 4 bases at J, leaving 8 bases unmatched. The CDR3 is 15 amino acids. Germline loops: CDR1 LNHDA, CDR2 SQIVND (reference sequence). For the CDR3, the DNA is TGTGCCAGTAGCCCTGGGTCTAGCGGGTACAATGAGCAGTTCTTC. Protein sequence: CASSPGSSGYNEQFF. The variable domain in full, completed from reference TRBV19 and TRBJ2-1, reads DGGITQSPKYLFRKEGQNVTLSCEQNLNHDAMYWYRQDPGQGLRLIYYSQIVNDFQKGDIAEGYSVSREKKESFPLTVTSAQKNPTAFYLCASSPGSSGYNEQFFGPGTRLTVL.

The V call is TRBV20-1, the J call TRBJ1-1; D is unclear. Germline loops: CDR1 DFQATT, CDR2 SNEGSKA (reference sequence). Between the trimmed V and J ends, which lost 6 bases and 0 bases, there was a span of 17 bases. The CDR3 extends over 15 amino acids. In nucleotides, the CDR3 is TGCAGTGCCCCCCGGGTTAATAGATTGAACACTGAAGCTTTCTTT. It codes for CSAPRVNRLNTEAFF.

V gene TRBV30 combines with J gene TRBJ2-7, with D maybe TRBD2 (6 bases). From germline, CDR1 is GTSNPN and CDR2 SVGIG (reference sequence). V shed 3 bases and J shed 2 bases, with 17 bases lying between them. The CDR3 is made up of 15 amino acids. The CDR3 DNA reads TGTGCCTGGAGAGACGGGGACTGGTTTGCCTACGAGCAGTACTTC. It codes for CAWRDGDWFAYEQYF.

In its sample, this clonotype was seen once. The V call is TRBV12-3 or TRBV12-4, the J call TRBJ1-1; TRBD1 matches 7 bases. This CDR3 contains 13 residues. Germline trimming cut 11 bases from V and 4 bases from J; bases unmatched to any gene: 10. The CDR3 is CAAGGTIGTEAFF. DNA for the CDR3: TGTGCCGCAGGGGGGACTATAGGCACTGAAGCTTTCTTT.

The V call is TRBV9, the J call TRBJ2-7; D possibly corresponds to TRBD1 (6 bases). This CDR3 is built from 15 residues. The V end was cut by 0 bases, the J end by 4 bases, with 14 bases between. CDR1 is SGDLS and CDR2 is YYNGEE in the germline V gene. The CDR3: CASSVADSSIYEQYF. Here the CDR3 DNA reads TGTGCCAGCAGCGTAGCGGACAGTTCGATATACGAGCAGTACTTC. The whole variable domain, filled in from reference TRBV9 and TRBJ2-7, reads DSGVTQTPKHLITATGQRVTLRCSPRSGDLSVYWYQQSLDQGLQFLIQYYNGEERAKGNILERFSAQQFPDLHSELNLSSLELGDSALYFCASSVADSSIYEQYFGPGTRLTVT.

The table lists this clonotype with a few counts. The genes are TRBV3-1 and TRBJ2-2; perhaps TRBD1 as D (5 bases). Trimming cost V 6 bases and J 6 bases, with 14 bases left between them. The CDR3 loop spans 14 amino acids. Per the germline V gene, CDR1 is LGHDT and CDR2 is YNNKEL (reference sequence). CDR3 region: CASRPGSFSGELFF. CDR3 DNA: TGTGCCAGCAGACCAGGGTCGTTCTCCGGGGAGCTGTTTTTT. Full variable domain (rest looked up from reference TRBV3-1 and TRBJ2-2): DTAVSQTPKYLVTQMGNDKSIKCEQNLGHDTMYWYKQDSKKFLKIMFSYNNKELIINETVPNRFSPKSPDKAHLNLHINSLELGDSAVYFCASRPGSFSGELFFGEGSRLTVL.

A word on this clonotype: A much larger clone lies one base from this, so it may be a read error. Likely a read error: the CDR3 ends without its conserved phenylalanine or tryptophan. V is TRBV5-1 and J is TRBJ1-2, with D possibly TRBD1 on 5 matching bases. Trimming shortened V by 4 bases and J by 3 bases, and 22 bases separated the two germline ends. Per the germline V gene, CDR1 is SGHRS and CDR2 is YFSETQ. This CDR3 spans 17 amino acids. CDR3 in amino acids: CASSPEGQLPRYYGYTL. For the CDR3, the DNA is TGCGCCAGCAGCCCGGAGGGGCAGCTCCCCCGTTACTATGGCTACACCCTC.

The V call is TRBV19, the J call TRBJ1-2, with D perhaps matching TRBD1 (5 bases). CDR1 and CDR2 from the germline V gene are LNHDA and SQIVND (reference sequence). The V gene lost 7 bases and the J gene lost 5 bases, with 11 bases spanning the gap. This CDR3 contains 12 residues. The CDR3 nucleotides are TGTGCCAGTACCCGGGACTCGTATGGCTACACCTTC. Amino acids: CASTRDSYGYTF.

This clonotype was detected ten times or more. V and J are TRBV12-3 or TRBV12-4 and TRBJ1-5; 9 bases agree with TRBD1. The V segment lost 7 bases and the J segment 7 bases; nucleotides outside the gene matches: 11. The CDR3 has 15 amino acids. Here the CDR3 DNA reads TGTGCCAGCACTACGGGGACAGGGTACGGGCAGCCCCAGCATTTT. Residues: CASTTGTGYGQPQHF.

This clonotype was recorded many times. V gene TRBV27 combines with J gene TRBJ2-7, with D possibly matching TRBD1 (5 bases). There are 17 residues in the CDR3. Trimming left V 0 bases short and J 2 bases short, with 17 bases between. Germline CDR1 MNHEY, CDR2 SMNVEV (reference sequence). CDR3 sequence: CASSLSSPGRGPYEQYF. The CDR3 nucleotides read TGTGCCAGCAGTTTATCGAGTCCGGGTAGGGGCCCCTACGAGCAGTACTTC.